This passage covers 22 T cell receptor beta chains from one sample sequenced in a study of blood T cell repertoires in COVID-19. Measured with immunoSEQ multiplex PCR; TCRdb has only the in-frame clones, and not every one. The table records roughly 380,000 clones, about 87% of them present only once. Sequences were obtained from PBMCs or T cells enriched from blood (not recorded which). Source of these receptors: a man in his thirties or forties who had recovered from COVID-19.

This chain joins TRBV7-9 and TRBJ2-5, with D hard to call. The V end lost 5 bases, the J end lost 4 bases, and 8 bases lay between the germline ends. Per germline, CDR1 SEHNR and CDR2 FQNEAQ (reference sequence). This CDR3 is 12 amino acids long. CDR3 nucleotide sequence: TGTGCCAGCAGCCTCGTTTCAGAGACCCAGTACTTC. It yields the protein CASSLVSETQYF. The whole variable domain, filled in from reference TRBV7-9 and TRBJ2-5, reads DTGVSQNPRHKITKRGQNVTFRCDPISEHNRLYWYRQTLGQGPEFLTYFQNEAQLEKSRLLSDRFSAERPKGSFSTLEIQRTEQGDSAMYLCASSLVSETQYFGPGTRLLVL.

The rearrangement links TRBV6-5 to TRBJ2-3; perhaps TRBD1 as D (6 bases). Trimming removed 6 bases at V and 7 bases at J, with 14 bases between. The CDR3 is 13 residues long. The germline CDR1 and CDR2 sequences are MNHEY and SVGAGI. The CDR3 nucleotides are TGTGCCAGCAGCGTTCAGGGGTGGAATACGCAGTATTTT. Translating gives CASSVQGWNTQYF.

V and J are TRBV15 and TRBJ2-7, with D uncertain. With 2 bases removed from V and 6 bases from J, the gap between germline ends came to 11 bases. Germline CDR1 and CDR2: LNHNV and YYDKDF (reference sequence). The CDR3 has 13 residues. CDR3 DNA: TGTGCCACCAGCAGACAAACAATGTCCGAGCAGTACTTC. Amino acids: CATSRQTMSEQYF. The whole variable domain, filled in from reference TRBV15 and TRBJ2-7, reads DAMVIQNPRYQVTQFGKPVTLSCSQTLNHNVMYWYQQKSSQAPKLLFHYYDKDFNNEADTPDNFQSRRPNTSFCFLDIRSPGLGDTAMYLCATSRQTMSEQYFGPGTRLTVT.

The chain recombines TRBV12-5 with TRBJ1-5; 9 bases match TRBD1. The CDR3 extends over 15 amino acids. CDR1 is LGHNT and CDR2 is FRNRAP in the germline V gene. V was clipped by 3 bases and J by 7 bases; unmatched bases: 7. CDR3 in DNA: TGTGCTAGTGGTTTTCCGGACAGGGGTGGACAGCCCCAGCATTTT. Translating it yields CASGFPDRGGQPQHF.

Comment on this clone: Other DNA sequences in this sample translate to the same CDR3. V usage is TRBV18 and J usage is TRBJ2-2; TRBD1 might be the D (5 bases). The germline gives CDR1 KGHSH, CDR2 LQKENI. V was pared by 6 bases and J by 1 base, with 9 bases between. This CDR3 region has 14 residues. CDR3 bases: TGTGCCAGCTCTCCCGACAGGAACACCGGGGAGCTGTTTTTT. Translated, it gives CASSPDRNTGELFF.

CDR3 nucleotides: TGTGCCTGGAGTGTGACAGGGACCAATCAGCCCCAGCATTTT. Residues: CAWSVTGTNQPQHF. The chain uses TRBV30 and TRBJ1-5; 7 bases match TRBD1. Germline assignment: CDR1 GTSNPN and CDR2 SVGIG (reference sequence). V lost 0 bases to trimming and J lost 3 bases; unmatched junction nucleotides: 2. This CDR3 contains 14 residues.

The gene calls are TRBV10-3 and TRBJ1-2; D perhaps matches TRBD1 (5 bases). The CDR3 is 12 amino acids. The V and J ends lost 2 bases and 6 bases respectively, with 7 bases between them. Looked up from germline, CDR1 is ENHRY and CDR2 is SYGVKD. CDR3 sequence (DNA): TGTGCCATCAGTGAGGCAGGGCATGGCTACACCTTC. Protein: CAISEAGHGYTF.

This clone has a handful of counts. The chain combines TRBV5-1 with TRBJ2-6, with 7 positions matching TRBD1. This CDR3 has 16 residues. The ends lost 0 bases at V and 3 bases at J; junction bases unmatched: 3. Germline V gene lookup returns CDR1 SGHRS and CDR2 YFSETQ. CDR3 coding DNA: TGCGCCAGCAGCTTGGAGGGGGCAAGTGGGGCCAACGTCCTGACTTTC. Amino acids: CASSLEGASGANVLTF.

This clone turned up a few times. The chain combines TRBV6-2 or TRBV6-3 with TRBJ1-5; D not resolved. The germline gives CDR1 MNHEY, CDR2 SVGEGT. Trimming removed 5 bases at V and 4 bases at J, with 6 bases between. This CDR3 is built from 12 residues. The CDR3 DNA sequence: TGTGCCAGCAGTCGAGGTAATCAGCCCCAGCATTTT. This translates into CASSRGNQPQHF.

The sample holds a few counts of this clone. The chain recombines TRBV27 with TRBJ2-5; TRBD2 agrees at 9 bases. The CDR3 has 17 residues. V gave up 0 bases and J gave up 9 bases; unmatched junction bases: 14. Germline CDR1 MNHEY, CDR2 SMNVEV (reference sequence). For the CDR3, the DNA is TGTGCCAGCAGTTTATCGGATGGTGCTAGCGGGGTTCTTCCCCAGTACTTC. Its translation is CASSLSDGASGVLPQYF.

CDR3 sequence (DNA): TGCAGCGTTCTAGGTTCTTCTTATGGCTACACCTTC. As protein: CSVLGSSYGYTF. J is TRBJ1-2 and V is TRBV29-1; D is uncertain. Between the trimmed V and J ends, which lost 5 bases and 5 bases, there was a span of 12 bases. Germline assignment: CDR1 SQVTM and CDR2 ANQGSEA. CDR3 length equals 12 residues.

The chain is built from TRBV6-5 and TRBJ2-3, with D perhaps TRBD1 (5 bases). V lost 2 bases to trimming and J lost 7 bases, with 16 bases between them. Germline values: CDR1 MNHEY, CDR2 SVGAGI. The CDR3 extends over 15 amino acids. CDR3 nucleotide sequence: TGTGCCAGCAGTTACCAGGGCATCGGGCGGCATACGCAGTATTTT. This gives the protein CASSYQGIGRHTQYF.

CDR3 loop: CASSQDRGDFNEQFF. The CDR3 nucleotides are TGTGCCAGCAGCCAGGACAGGGGAGACTTCAATGAGCAGTTCTTC. V gene TRBV7-7 combines with J gene TRBJ2-1; 9 positions match TRBD1. This CDR3 has 15 residues. After removal of 5 bases from V and 6 bases from J, the junction contained 8 bases not matched to a gene. The V gene's germline CDR1 is SSHAT and CDR2 FNYEAQ (reference sequence).

This chain links TRBV29-1 with TRBJ1-4; 7 bases are shared with TRBD1. V lost 6 bases, J lost 8 bases, and 3 bases stayed unmatched. The CDR3 has 11 amino acids. CDR1 SQVTM and CDR2 ANQGSEA come from the germline V gene. CDR3 protein: CSVRQGEKLFF. The CDR3 coding sequence is TGCAGCGTAAGACAGGGCGAAAAACTGTTTTTT.

The chain employs TRBV15 and TRBJ2-5; the D gene is possibly TRBD1 (5 bases). The length of the CDR3 is 14 residues. V lost 1 base to trimming and J lost 3 bases, with 9 bases between them. Per the germline V gene, CDR1 is LNHNV and CDR2 is YYDKDF (reference sequence). The DNA for the CDR3 is TGTGCCACCAGCAGAGGCAGGGTAGAAGAGACCCAGTACTTC. It specifies CATSRGRVEETQYF.

The chain uses TRBV29-1 and TRBJ1-1; TRBD1 matches at 9 bases. With 5 bases clipped from V and 1 base from J, the junction kept 11 bases outside the gene matches. The CDR3 runs to 16 residues. CDR1 is SQVTM, CDR2 ANQGSEA, per germline. This CDR3 reads CSVRDRVGVRNTEAFF. The CDR3 bases are TGCAGCGTTCGGGACAGGGTCGGTGTTCGGAACACTGAAGCTTTCTTT.

The CDR3 reads CASSLGLAGSNEQFF. The CDR3 DNA follows: TGTGCCAGCAGCCTAGGACTAGCGGGGAGCAATGAGCAGTTCTTC. The V call is TRBV7-3, the J call TRBJ2-1; 12 positions match TRBD2. The CDR3 length is 15 residues. The J segment lost 6 bases and the V segment lost 5 bases, leaving 5 bases of the junction unmatched. Per germline, CDR1 SGHTA and CDR2 FQGTGA.

The rearrangement links TRBV2 to TRBJ1-2; D uncertain. V was pared by 6 bases and J by 0 bases, with 14 bases between. Germline V gene sequence: CDR1 SNHLY, CDR2 FYNNEI. The CDR3 loop spans 15 amino acids. CDR3 in amino acids: CASRVEDRANYGYTF. CDR3 DNA: TGTGCCAGCAGAGTGGAGGACCGAGCTAACTATGGCTACACCTTC.

This clone was counted once. V and J are TRBV10-3 and TRBJ2-7; D is unclear. The germline V gene has CDR1 ENHRY and CDR2 SYGVKD. The V gene lost 7 bases and the J gene lost 5 bases, with 9 bases spanning the gap. This CDR3 has 11 amino acids. CDR3: CAIKVADEQYF. The DNA for the CDR3 is TGTGCCATCAAGGTGGCGGACGAGCAGTACTTC.

V gene TRBV18 combines with J gene TRBJ1-3; 9 bases are a match to TRBD1. The germline V gene encodes CDR1 KGHSH and CDR2 LQKENI. The CDR3 extends over 15 amino acids. The trim removed 0 bases at V and 3 bases at J, leaving 0 bases unmatched. For the CDR3, the DNA is TGTGCCAGCTCACCACCGGGACAGGGTGGAAACACCATATATTTT. This gives the protein CASSPPGQGGNTIYF.

V gene TRBV6-5 combines with J gene TRBJ2-7; 12 bases map to TRBD1. Germline CDR1 reads MNHEY; CDR2 reads SVGAGI. The CDR3 length is 16 residues. Trimming cost V 2 bases and J 7 bases; bases outside gene matches: 9. CDR3 nucleotides: TGTGCCAGCAGTTACAGGGGGGGACAGGGGGCGCGGGAGCAGTACTTC. The encoded protein is CASSYRGGQGAREQYF.

The gene calls are TRBV6-1 and TRBJ1-6; no reliable D call. This CDR3 spans 14 amino acids. Trimming removed 2 bases at V and 7 bases at J, with 9 bases between. Germline lookup yields CDR1 MNHNS and CDR2 SASEGT. CDR3 loop: CASSESRINSPLHF. The CDR3 DNA reads TGTGCCAGCAGTGAAAGCAGGATCAATTCACCCCTCCACTTT.